These T cell receptor beta chains were read from a single sample in a study of cytomegalovirus exposure and HLA in healthy donors. Assay used: immunoSEQ multiplex PCR; TCRdb lists only in-frame clones, some missing. The table records approximately 190,000 clones, roughly 73% of them present only once. The sequenced sample consisted of PBMCs. These receptors originate from a woman aged 30 to 39 in good health and CMV-seropositive. The CDR3 runs from the conserved cysteine through the conserved F or W. D genes are given only for firm matches. Clone sizes are given selectively: once, few, many, or a class where the clone is expanded.

cdr3_length clone_size d_call j_call v_call cdr3_nt cdr3_aa
16 - TRBD1 TRBJ1-2 TRBV11-2 TGTGCCAGCAGCCCCCGAAGGAAACAGGGGGCTGATGGCTACACCTTC CASSPRRKQGADGYTF
16 once - TRBJ2-7 TRBV6-6 TGTGCCAGCAGTTACCCGCAGGGCTCTGGCTCCTACGAGCAGTACTTC CASSYPQGSGSYEQYF
15 - - TRBJ2-3 TRBV9 TGTGCCAGCAGCGTAGGCTCAGGAGGAACAGATACGCAGTATTTT CASSVGSGGTDTQYF
13 - TRBD1 TRBJ2-7 TRBV7-3 TGTGCCAGCAGCCTCAGGACAGGGGACGAGCAGTACTTC CASSLRTGDEQYF
13 - - TRBJ2-7 TRBV7-2 TGTGCCAGCAGCTTAGAAGGGGGATACGAGCAGTACTTC CASSLEGGYEQYF
17 - TRBD1 TRBJ1-6 TRBV25-1 TGTGCCAGCAGGGTCAACACTGGGACAGGGGGTAATTCACCCCTCCACTTT CASRVNTGTGGNSPLHF
14 few TRBD1 TRBJ1-2 TRBV5-6 TGTGCCAGCAGCTGGGGACAGGGGGCTAGGGGCTACACCTTC CASSWGQGARGYTF
14 - - TRBJ2-7 TRBV27 TGTGCCAGCAGTTTTGCAGGGTTCGGCTACGAGCAGTACTTC CASSFAGFGYEQYF
16 - - TRBJ2-1 TRBV30 TGTGCCTGGAGTCTCCGGCAGGGGCACTCCTACAATGAGCAGTTCTTC CAWSLRQGHSYNEQFF
16 - TRBD1 TRBJ2-4 TRBV19 TGTGCCAGTAGTATAAATGGACAGGGGGCCAAAAACATTCAGTACTTC CASSINGQGAKNIQYF
15 - - TRBJ1-5 TRBV7-2 TGTGCCAGCAGCCCCGACGCAGGGATCAATCAGCCCCAGCATTTT CASSPDAGINQPQHF
13 - - TRBJ2-1 TRBV15 TGTGCCACCAGCAGGCCTCGAGGCAATGAGCAGTTCTTC CATSRPRGNEQFF
14 - - TRBJ1-2 TRBV19 TGTGCCAGTAGTGTATGGGCCGGAAACTATGGCTACACCTTC CASSVWAGNYGYTF
14 once - TRBJ1-5 TRBV18 TGTGCCAGCTCACCGGGACAACGAGGGCAGCCCCAGCATTTT CASSPGQRGQPQHF
12 - - TRBJ1-1 TRBV30 TGTGCCTGGAGGGTAGGACAGCTTGAAGCTTTCTTT CAWRVGQLEAFF
14 - TRBD2 TRBJ2-1 TRBV25-1 TGTGCCAGCAGTGTGGGACTAGGTTCAGCAAAGCAGTTCTTC CASSVGLGSAKQFF
14 - TRBD1 TRBJ2-7 TRBV29-1 TGCAGCGTTGATGCCGGGACAGGGGCCGGCGAGCAGTACTTC CSVDAGTGAGEQYF
13 - TRBD1 TRBJ1-1 TRBV11-1 TGTGCCAGCATGGGACAGGAGTTTGCTGAAGCTTTCTTT CASMGQEFAEAFF
15 - TRBD2 TRBJ2-7 TRBV11-1 TGTGCCAGCAGCTTAATTCCGAGCGGGAGCTACGAGCAGTACTTC CASSLIPSGSYEQYF
13 - - TRBJ2-2 TRBV4-2 TGTGCCAGCAGCCATGTAGGGGTCGGGGAGCTGTTTTTT CASSHVGVGELFF
15 - TRBD1 TRBJ1-4 TRBV15 TGTGCCACCAGCAGACCGGGGACAGGGCAGGAAAAACTGTTTTTT CATSRPGTGQEKLFF
16 - - TRBJ1-1 TRBV5-1 TGCGCCAGCAGCTTGGGCAACAGGTACATGAACACTGAAGCTTTCTTT CASSLGNRYMNTEAFF
15 - - TRBJ2-6 TRBV11-2 TGTGCCAGCAGCTTAGTACAGTCTGGGGCCAACGTCCTGACTTTC CASSLVQSGANVLTF
17 few TRBD1 TRBJ1-6 TRBV5-4 TGTGCCAGCAGCACAGGACAGGGAAGCCTGTATAATTCACCCCTCCACTTT CASSTGQGSLYNSPLHF
12 - - TRBJ1-2 TRBV27 TGTGCCAGCAGTTCCCGACAGTCAGGCTACACCTTC CASSSRQSGYTF
20 - TRBD1 TRBJ2-7 TRBV10-1 TGCGCCAGCAGGGCCGCCGGGACAGGGGTCTCCAAGAAGTCTCTTTACGAGCAGTACTTC CASRAAGTGVSKKSLYEQYF
13 - TRBD1 TRBJ1-1 TRBV11-3 TGTGCCAGCAGCCGGGGACAGGGGAATGAAGCTTTCTTT CASSRGQGNEAFF
14 once TRBD2 TRBJ2-7 TRBV10-3 TGTGCCATCAGTGTTACAGGACTAGCCTACGAGCAGTACTTC CAISVTGLAYEQYF
16 - - TRBJ2-3 TRBV7-2 TGTGCCAGCAGCCCGCGTGGGGGGGGCCGCCGGGATACGCAGTATTTT CASSPRGGGRRDTQYF
14 - - TRBJ1-2 TRBV5-1 TGCGCCAGCAGTTTGGACGGGTTTGGGTATGGCTACACCTTC CASSLDGFGYGYTF
18 once TRBD2 TRBJ2-1 TRBV15 TGTGCCACCAGCTCCGGGAGTGGGACTAAAGGATCCTACAATGAGCAGTTCTTC CATSSGSGTKGSYNEQFF
15 once TRBD2 TRBJ2-7 TRBV28 TGTGCCAGCAGTGGGCGGGGGGGATGGGACTACGAGCAGTACTTC CASSGRGGWDYEQYF
14 - TRBD2 TRBJ2-5 TRBV7-2 TGTGCCAGCAGCTTGGTAGCGGGAGAAGAGACCCAGTACTTC CASSLVAGEETQYF
15 - - TRBJ1-4 TRBV28 TGTGCCAGCAGTCGCAGGGCCTCGGTTAATGAAAAACTGTTTTTT CASSRRASVNEKLFF
17 once TRBD2 TRBJ2-7 TRBV7-2 TGTGCCAGCAGCTCCCACCGGGGGGGAAGCCCCTCCTACGAGCAGTACTTC CASSSHRGGSPSYEQYF
16 - - TRBJ2-7 TRBV5-6 TGTGCCAGCAGCCCTGGATTACAGGGTTCCTCCTACGAGCAGTACTTC CASSPGLQGSSYEQYF
15 - TRBD1 TRBJ1-5 TRBV5-8 TGTGCCAGCAGCTTGGAGGGGGCGAGCAATCAGCCCCAGCATTTT CASSLEGASNQPQHF
17 - - TRBJ2-7 TRBV27 TGTGCCAGCAGTTTATCGGCCCCACAGGGAGTAGCCTACGAGCAGTACTTC CASSLSAPQGVAYEQYF
12 - - TRBJ1-1 TRBV14 TGTGCCAGCAGCCAAGCGACAGCCAAAGCTTTCTTT CASSQATAKAFF
14 - - TRBJ2-5 TRBV19 TGTGCCAGTAGTATAACAGGACCCCAAGAGACCCAGTACTTC CASSITGPQETQYF
14 once - TRBJ1-2 TRBV30 TGTGCCTGGAGTGGGGACACGGTGACCTGGGGCTACACCTTC CAWSGDTVTWGYTF
15 - TRBD2 TRBJ2-5 TRBV5-4 TGTGCCAGCAGCTCGACTAGCGGGGTACAAGAGACCCAGTACTTC CASSSTSGVQETQYF